This entry lists 31 T cell receptor beta chains sequenced from one sample in a study of breast tumors, draining lymph nodes, adjacent tissues. TCRdb redid the calling of the multiplex PCR reads with MiXCR, one entry per CDR3 protein. The sample yields 270,000 or so distinct CDR3 sequences, over 30% seen once. Samples came from axillary lymph nodes draining the breast cancer. Sequenced input: axillary lymph node tissue. The receptors were gathered from a female donor with breast cancer. Some clones in this sample may be carry-over from other donors' samples.

The V call is TRBV19, the J call TRBJ2-1; weak D call: TRBD2 (6 bases). Deletions cut 1 base from V and 7 bases from J, with 8 bases between. Germline V CDR1 and CDR2: LNHDA, SQIVND (reference sequence). This CDR3 spans 13 amino acids. CDR3 amino acids: CASSIGGANEQFF. The CDR3 DNA reads as TGTGCCAGTAGTATAGGCGGGGCAAATGAGCAGTTCTTC. Variable domain in full (rest from reference TRBV19 and TRBJ2-1): DGGITQSPKYLFRKEGQNVTLSCEQNLNHDAMYWYRQDPGQGLRLIYYSQIVNDFQKGDIAEGYSVSREKKESFPLTVTSAQKNPTAFYLCASSIGGANEQFFGPGTRLTVL.

This clonotype has ten or more counts. The CDR3 protein is CSAGKTGGGEQFF. The DNA of the CDR3 is TGCAGTGCTGGGAAAACAGGGGGAGGTGAGCAGTTCTTC. The chain has TRBV20-1 and TRBJ2-1; 8 nucleotides line up with TRBD1. Per germline, CDR1 DFQATT and CDR2 SNEGSKA (reference sequence). The CDR3 has 13 amino acids. V was pared by 5 bases and J by 9 bases, with 9 bases of the junction left unmatched.

In its sample, this clonotype was seen many times. The chain joins TRBV10-1 to TRBJ2-5; D may be TRBD1 or TRBD2 (5 bases each). Trimming pared 2 bases from V and 2 bases from J, leaving 9 bases between. Germline lookup yields CDR1 WNHNN and CDR2 SYGVQD (reference sequence). This CDR3 spans 14 amino acids. DNA of the CDR3: TGCGCCAGCAGTGAGGGGACCGTACAAGAGACCCAGTACTTC. As protein: CASSEGTVQETQYF.

A remark on this clonotype: A read error may produce the germline difference seen at one junction end. The rearrangement uses TRBV20-1 and TRBJ1-1, with D hard to call. Germline lookup yields CDR1 DFQATT and CDR2 SNEGSKA (reference sequence). CDR3 length: 14 residues. CDR3 bases: TGCAGTGCAAGAGGCAGGTCCTATGGCACTGAAGCTTTCTTT. The encoded protein is CSARGRSYGTEAFF.

This clonotype was observed at least ten times. The rearrangement joins TRBV4-2 to TRBJ2-5; 9 bases fit TRBD1. Germline V gene lookup returns CDR1 LGHNA and CDR2 YNFKEQ. Trimming took 4 bases from V and 5 from J; bases not matched to a gene: 5. The CDR3 covers 14 residues. The CDR3 loop is CASSPGQGEETQYF. CDR3 bases: TGTGCCAGCAGCCCGGGACAGGGAGAGGAGACCCAGTACTTC.

This clonotype appeared a few times. A much larger clone is a single base away; this may be a read error. This chain joins TRBV7-6 and TRBJ2-5; TRBD1 matches 8 bases. CDR3 length: 17 residues. The germline V gene encodes CDR1 SGHVS and CDR2 FNYEAQ. CDR3 region: CASRISAGGPYQEPQYF. CDR3 nucleotides: TGTGCCAGCAGGATATCCGCAGGGGGCCCTTATCAAGAGCCCCAGTACTTC. Combining the CDR3 with reference TRBV7-6 and TRBJ2-5 gives the whole variable domain GAGVSQSPRYKVTKRGQDVALRCDPISGHVSLYWYRQALGQGPEFLTYFNYEAQQDKSGLPNDRFSAERPEGSISTLTIQRTEQRDSAMYRCASRISAGGPYQEPQYFGPGTRLLVL.

This clonotype showed up many times. V usage is TRBV9 and J usage is TRBJ1-2; a possible D gene is TRBD1 (6 bases). The V end lost 0 bases, the J end lost 4 bases, and 13 bases lay between the germline ends. The CDR3 runs 15 residues. The germline gives CDR1 SGDLS, CDR2 YYNGEE. CDR3 loop: CASSVEAGALYGYTF. CDR3 sequence (DNA): TGTGCCAGCAGCGTAGAGGCAGGGGCCCTCTATGGCTACACCTTC.

This clonotype was seen at least ten times. V usage is TRBV12-3 or TRBV12-4 and J usage is TRBJ2-7, with D unresolved. This CDR3 region has 11 residues. With 5 bases removed from V and 5 bases from J, the gap between germline ends came to 7 bases. CDR3 nucleotides: TGTGCCAGCAGTGTGTTCAACGAGCAGTACTTC. It is translated as CASSVFNEQYF.

This clonotype was counted many times. This chain joins TRBV6-1 and TRBJ1-5; 8 positions match TRBD1. This CDR3 has 14 residues. V shed 6 bases, J shed 5 bases, and the junction held 6 bases outside the gene matches. Germline lookup yields CDR1 MNHNS and CDR2 SASEGT. The DNA of the CDR3 is TGTGCCAGCAGCCGGACAGGGAGGGATCAGCCCCAGCATTTT. This gives the protein CASSRTGRDQPQHF.

This clonotype was detected many times. The chain combines TRBV13 with TRBJ2-2; D may be TRBD2 (5 bases). The CDR3 is made up of 16 amino acids. The V end lost 1 base, the J end lost 5 bases, and 14 bases lay between the germline ends. The germline gives CDR1 PRHDT, CDR2 FYEKMQ (reference sequence). The CDR3 reads CASSLEGPSWTGELFF. Written as DNA, the CDR3 is TGTGCCAGCAGCTTAGAAGGCCCTAGCTGGACCGGGGAGCTGTTTTTT.

This clonotype turned up a few times. A much larger clone lies a single base off, so this may be a read error. The DNA for the CDR3 is TGTGCCAGCAGCTTAGCCGTGGGACAGCAATATGGCTACCCCTTC. It specifies CASSLAVGQQYGYPF. This chain uses TRBV7-2 with TRBJ1-2; the match to TRBD1 covers 7 bases. CDR1 and CDR2 from the germline V gene are SGHTA and FQGNSA. The CDR3 length is 15 residues.

A remark on this clonotype: At one end, the junction sequence differs from germline, possibly due to a read error. The rearrangement joins TRBV2 to TRBJ2-5, with D possibly TRBD2 on 6 matching bases. The CDR3 extends over 10 amino acids. CDR1 is SNHLY and CDR2 is FYNNEI in the germline V gene. CDR3 nucleotide sequence: TGTGCCAGTGCGGGGCCAGAATCGCACTTC. Translated: CASAGPESHF.

About this clonotype: A much larger clone lies one base from this, so it may be a read error. J is TRBJ2-1 and V is TRBV19, with D perhaps TRBD2 (6 bases). Trimming stripped 4 bases from V and 8 bases from J, with 12 bases between. CDR1 and CDR2 from the germline V gene are LNHDA and SQIVND (reference sequence). The length of the CDR3 is 13 residues. The CDR3 is CASSTGTYDEQFF. CDR3 in DNA: TGTGCCAGTAGTACCGGGACTTACGATGAGCAGTTCTTC. Looking up the rest from reference TRBV19 and TRBJ2-1 gives the full variable domain: DGGITQSPKYLFRKEGQNVTLSCEQNLNHDAMYWYRQDPGQGLRLIYYSQIVNDFQKGDIAEGYSVSREKKESFPLTVTSAQKNPTAFYLCASSTGTYDEQFFGPGTRLTVL.

The rearrangement links TRBV12-3 or TRBV12-4 to TRBJ2-4; 10 positions match TRBD2. This CDR3 region has 18 residues. Trimming cost V 5 bases and J 0 bases; bases outside gene matches: 10. The CDR3 DNA sequence: TGTGCCAGCAGTCCGCTACCTAGCGGGAGTGTAGCCAAAAACATTCAGTACTTC. Protein: CASSPLPSGSVAKNIQYF.

This clonotype was detected many times. Here the CDR3 DNA reads TGCGCCAGCAGCCGCCCCGGGCAGCCCCAGCATTTT. Protein: CASSRPGQPQHF. The chain recombines TRBV10-2 with TRBJ1-5; D not certain. Germline CDR1 and CDR2: WSHSY and SAAADI. CDR3 length: 12 amino acids. Trimming shortened V by 6 bases and J by 7 bases, and 10 bases separated the two germline ends.

This clonotype was picked up many times. The chain is built from TRBV7-8 and TRBJ2-2; D call uncertain. CDR3 size: 14 residues. The V gene's germline CDR1 is SGHVS and CDR2 FQNEAQ. The V end was cut by 3 bases, the J end by 1 base, with 6 bases between. CDR3 bases: TGTGCCAGCAGCTTCATAGGGAACACCGGGGAGCTGTTTTTT. This translates into CASSFIGNTGELFF.

This clonotype was counted many times. The chain links TRBV7-2 to TRBJ2-2; 7 bases match TRBD2. CDR3 size: 17 residues. Germline lookup yields CDR1 SGHTA and CDR2 FQGNSA. V shed 1 base and J 5 bases; nucleotides not matched to a gene: 10. The CDR3 region is CASSLVAGAISTGELFF. CDR3 sequence (DNA): TGTGCCAGCAGCTTAGTAGCGGGCGCCATAAGTACCGGGGAGCTGTTTTTT.

There are many counts of this clonotype. The chain couples TRBV10-2 to TRBJ1-3; D is ambiguous. Germline CDR1 and CDR2: WSHSY and SAAADI. V was pared by 6 bases and J by 2 bases, with 8 bases between. The CDR3 consists of 13 residues. The CDR3 loop reads CASRGYPGNTIYF. DNA of the CDR3: TGCGCCAGCAGGGGGTATCCTGGAAACACCATATATTTT.

This clonotype was counted many times. This chain joins TRBV24-1 and TRBJ2-3; 9 bases agree with TRBD2. This CDR3 is built from 19 residues. Germline values: CDR1 KGHDR, CDR2 SFDVKD. Trimming took 2 bases from V and 2 from J; bases not matched to a gene: 13. The DNA of the CDR3 is TGTGCCACCAGTGATTCGCGCGGGAGGGCCGTATTAATCACAGATACGCAGTATTTT. As protein: CATSDSRGRAVLITDTQYF.

The chain uses TRBV29-1 and TRBJ2-6; the D is unclear. CDR1 and CDR2 (germline): SQVTM, ANQGSEA. This CDR3 is 16 amino acids long. Trimming took 6 bases from V and 0 from J, leaving 15 bases between them. The CDR3 spells CSVHSGLCSGANVLTF. The CDR3 nucleotides read TGCAGCGTACACTCCGGGCTGTGCTCTGGGGCCAACGTCCTGACTTTC.

This clonotype appeared many times. The chain employs TRBV2 and TRBJ2-5; D may be TRBD1 or TRBD2 (5 bases each). This CDR3 is built from 14 residues. The germline CDR1 and CDR2 sequences are SNHLY and FYNNEI. The V end lost 3 bases, the J end lost 2 bases, and 10 bases lay between the germline ends. CDR3 sequence reads: CASSEGRKQETQYF. CDR3 nucleotides: TGTGCCAGCAGTGAGGGACGGAAACAAGAGACCCAGTACTTC.

As regards this clonotype: The junction and the germline gene differ at one end; a read error may be behind it. This chain connects TRBV4-1 to TRBJ2-5; D unclear. The CDR3 loop spans 11 amino acids. Germline CDR1 reads MGHRA; CDR2 reads YSYEKL. In DNA form, the CDR3 reads TGTGCCAACAGCGAAGGGGAGACCCAGTACTTC. Translated, it gives CANSEGETQYF.

To note about this clonotype: This sequence may be a read error, since a much larger clone differs from it by one base. Because it lacks the conserved phenylalanine or tryptophan at the end, this CDR3 is likely a read error. This chain joins TRBV20-1 and TRBJ2-1; 8 bases line up with TRBD2. The CDR3 length is 11 residues. In germline, CDR1 is DFQATT, CDR2 SNEGSKA (reference sequence). With V trimmed by 3 bases and J by 11 bases, 3 bases remained unmatched. This CDR3 is CSARGSGKQFL. The CDR3 nucleotides read TGCAGTGCTAGGGGTAGCGGGAAGCAGTTCCTC.

A remark on this clonotype: A single base separates this from a much larger clone, so it may be a read error. V gene TRBV4-1 combines with J gene TRBJ1-2; D possibly corresponds to TRBD1 (5 bases). From germline, CDR1 is MGHRA and CDR2 YSYEKL. Trimming removed 0 bases from V and 7 bases from J, with 21 bases in between. CDR3 length: 17 residues. DNA of the CDR3: TGCGCCAGCAGCCAAGACAGGGCCGGCCAAAGGTACACTGGCTACACCTTC. Encoded protein: CASSQDRAGQRYTGYTF.

There are a few counts of this clonotype. V is TRBV6-1 and J is TRBJ2-1, with D perhaps matching TRBD2 (6 bases). Germline loops: CDR1 MNHNS, CDR2 SASEGT. The CDR3 is 11 amino acids. The ends were cut back, 5 bases at V and 12 bases at J, with 11 bases in the middle. In DNA, the CDR3 is TGTGCCAGCAGTAACCGGGACTTGCAGTTCTTC. Protein product: CASSNRDLQFF.

This chain connects TRBV28 to TRBJ1-2; a possible D gene is TRBD1 (5 bases). Trimming cost V 5 bases and J 8 bases, with 15 bases left between them. The CDR3 loop spans 13 amino acids. Germline CDR1 and CDR2: MDHEN and SYDVKM. The CDR3 loop reads CASSPGRELGYTF. In DNA form, the CDR3 reads TGTGCCAGCAGTCCGGGACGAGAATTGGGCTACACCTTC.

This clonotype was picked up a small number of times. The V gene is TRBV20-1, the J gene TRBJ2-7, with D perhaps TRBD2 (6 bases). The germline V and J ends were trimmed by 6 bases and 6 bases, with 21 bases remaining between them. CDR1 and CDR2 from the germline V gene are DFQATT and SNEGSKA (reference sequence). The CDR3 runs 14 residues. CDR3 nucleotides: TGCAGTGCGATTAGCGGTATAACATTATCCGAGCAGTACTTC. Amino acid sequence: CSAISGITLSEQYF.

This clonotype was observed a handful of times. This chain links TRBV6-1 with TRBJ1-3; 7 nucleotides line up with TRBD1. This CDR3 spans 16 amino acids. CDR1 and CDR2 (germline): MNHNS, SASEGT. The trim removed 6 bases at V and 3 bases at J, leaving 11 bases unmatched. The CDR3 protein is CASRVLGQSFGNTIYF. The DNA of the CDR3 is TGTGCCAGCAGAGTACTGGGACAGAGCTTTGGAAACACCATATATTTT.

This chain uses TRBV5-8 with TRBJ2-7, with no clear D. Germline V lookup: CDR1 SGHTS, CDR2 YDEGEE. This CDR3 is built from 15 residues. V lost 0 bases to trimming and J lost 0 bases, with 10 bases between them. The CDR3 nucleotides read TGTGCCAGCAGCTTGGGCAGGCCCAACTCCTACGAGCAGTACTTC. Translated: CASSLGRPNSYEQYF.

There are many counts of this clonotype. The chain carries TRBV5-1 and TRBJ1-4, with a tentative D call TRBD1 (5 bases). The germline V and J ends were trimmed by 4 bases and 4 bases, with 11 bases remaining between them. Germline CDR1 SGHRS, CDR2 YFSETQ. The CDR3 runs 14 residues. The CDR3 sequence is CASSVTGGNEKLFF. CDR3 nucleotides: TGCGCCAGCAGCGTCACAGGAGGTAATGAAAAACTGTTTTTT.

This clonotype has only a few counts. The rearrangement joins TRBV18 to TRBJ2-2, with D possibly matching TRBD2 (6 bases). Looked up from germline, CDR1 is KGHSH and CDR2 is LQKENI. The CDR3 spans 15 residues. V gave up 2 bases and J gave up 4 bases, with 11 bases separating them. CDR3: CASSPLEGTTGELFF. CDR3 DNA sequence: TGTGCCAGCTCACCATTGGAGGGGACCACCGGGGAGCTGTTTTTT. Drawing the rest from reference TRBV18 and TRBJ2-2, the complete variable domain is NAGVMQNPRHLVRRRGQEARLRCSPMKGHSHVYWYRQLPEEGLKFMVYLQKENIIDESGMPKERFSAEFPKEGPSILRIQQVVRGDSAAYFCASSPLEGTTGELFFGEGSRLTVL.